A selection of T cell receptor beta chains follows, all from one sample in a study of PD-1 blockade in classical Hodgkin lymphoma. Repertoires were generated with immunoSEQ multiplex PCR, while TCRdb's copy carries only in-frame clones and drops some. Of about 36,000 clones listed, roughly 91% are singletons. Material for sequencing was CD4+ T cells from blood. Receptors were obtained from a human donor with classical Hodgkin lymphoma. Each CDR3 is given with its conserved first and last residue. A D gene is named only where the DNA matches it firmly. The size of a clone is reported for some rows only, either as once, few or many, or as a class for expanded clones.

V,D,size,J,CDR3,DNA
TRBV5-1,-,-,TRBJ1-1,CASSLEGGNTEAFF,TGCGCCAGCAGCTTGGAAGGGGGAAACACTGAAGCTTTCTTT
TRBV14,-,-,TRBJ2-2,CASSLLITGELFF,TGTGCCAGCAGCCTATTAATCACCGGGGAGCTGTTTTTT
TRBV29-1,-,-,TRBJ1-1,CSVGLQVQNTEAFF,TGCAGCGTGGGGTTACAGGTCCAGAACACTGAAGCTTTCTTT
TRBV7-2,TRBD1,-,TRBJ2-4,CASSLAGGAKNIQYF,TGTGCCAGCAGCCTGGCAGGGGGAGCCAAAAACATTCAGTACTTC
TRBV7-8,-,-,TRBJ1-1,CASSLAGPNTEAFF,TGTGCCAGCAGCTTAGCGGGGCCGAACACTGAAGCTTTCTTT
TRBV7-6,-,-,TRBJ1-1,CASSLGEGKTEAFF,TGTGCCAGCAGCTTAGGTGAGGGTAAGACTGAAGCTTTCTTT
TRBV7-9,TRBD2,-,TRBJ2-4,CAGAGENIQYF,TGTGCCGGCGCGGGGGAAAACATTCAGTACTTC
TRBV10-3,-,few,TRBJ1-2,CAISESEGYGYTF,TGTGCCATCAGTGAGTCGGAGGGCTATGGCTACACCTTC
TRBV10-3,-,-,TRBJ1-2,CAISEDGYGYTF,TGTGCCATCAGTGAGGACGGCTATGGCTACACCTTC
TRBV11-1,TRBD1,-,TRBJ1-2,CASSLESTGAYGYTF,TGTGCCAGCAGCTTAGAGTCGACAGGGGCCTATGGCTACACCTTC
TRBV15,-,-,TRBJ2-5,CATSIGRQETQYF,TGTGCCACCAGCATAGGACGGCAAGAGACCCAGTACTTC
TRBV30,TRBD1,once,TRBJ2-2,CAWAGGTGELFF,TGTGCCTGGGCAGGGGGCACCGGGGAGCTGTTTTTT
TRBV19,-,-,TRBJ1-3,CASSRDGDSGNTIYF,TGTGCCAGTAGTAGAGACGGAGACTCTGGAAACACCATATATTTT
TRBV29-1,-,-,TRBJ2-5,CSVEGAGSEETQYF,TGCAGCGTTGAAGGGGCCGGCAGTGAAGAGACCCAGTACTTC
TRBV5-5,TRBD1,-,TRBJ2-7,CASSSGTGWWQYF,TGTGCCAGCAGCTCCGGGACAGGGTGGTGGCAGTACTTC
TRBV6-1,-,-,TRBJ2-3,CASSSVRSTDTQYF,TGTGCCAGCAGCTCTGTACGGAGTACAGATACGCAGTATTTT
TRBV19,-,-,TRBJ2-5,CASSIGGSPEETQYF,TGTGCCAGTAGTATCGGGGGCTCACCCGAAGAGACCCAGTACTTC
TRBV7-2,-,-,TRBJ1-1,CASSSGPGRGNAEAFF,TGTGCCAGCAGCTCAGGACCGGGGAGGGGTAACGCTGAAGCTTTCTTT
TRBV28,TRBD1,-,TRBJ1-1,CASSTARRDRGTEAFF,TGTGCCAGCAGTACTGCCCGTCGGGACAGGGGGACTGAAGCTTTCTTT
TRBV2,-,-,TRBJ2-5,CASSEQGRRETQYF,TGTGCCAGCAGTGAACAGGGGCGCCGGGAGACCCAGTACTTC
TRBV19,TRBD1,-,TRBJ1-2,CASNGDRGGYTF,TGTGCCAGCAACGGGGACAGGGGGGGCTACACCTTC
TRBV18,-,-,TRBJ1-5,CASSPSENQPQHF,TGTGCCAGCTCACCGTCGGAGAATCAGCCCCAGCATTTT
TRBV28,TRBD1,-,TRBJ1-2,CASSLFALQGAGYGYTF,TGTGCCAGCAGTTTATTTGCTCTGCAGGGGGCCGGCTATGGCTACACCTTC
TRBV18,TRBD2,-,TRBJ2-7,CASSLSGRWNEQYF,TGTGCCAGCTCACTCAGCGGGAGGTGGAACGAGCAGTACTTC
TRBV10-3,TRBD2,once,TRBJ2-1,CAISETSGSQTGNEQFF,TGTGCCATCAGTGAGACTAGCGGGAGCCAGACGGGGAATGAGCAGTTCTTC
TRBV18,-,-,TRBJ2-7,CASTSMGALDEQYF,TGTGCCAGCACTAGTATGGGGGCGCTGGACGAGCAGTACTTC